These 5 T cell receptor beta chains were sequenced from one sample in a study of T cell responses to AZD1222 COVID-19 vaccine. The repertoire was sequenced with immunoSEQ multiplex PCR; TCRdb's copy has only in-frame clones and lacks some. The sample shows tens of thousands of clones, about nine tenths of them seen only once. The input for sequencing was peripheral blood, taken 28 days after the second AZD1222 dose. These receptors all stem from an adult who received the AZD1222 COVID-19 vaccine.

The chain has TRBV2 and TRBJ2-3, with D perhaps TRBD2 (5 bases). Germline CDR1 SNHLY, CDR2 FYNNEI. CDR3 length: 15 amino acids. Trimming stripped 3 bases from V and 2 bases from J, with 12 bases between. DNA of the CDR3: TGTGCCAGCAGTGATGAGCGGTTGAACACAGATACGCAGTATTTT. Translation: CASSDERLNTDTQYF.

The chain employs TRBV11-2 and TRBJ1-4; TRBD1 is a possible D gene (6 bases). Germline V gene data show CDR1 as SGHAT and CDR2 as FQNNGV. V dropped 1 base and J dropped 11 bases, with 14 bases sitting between them. CDR3 length: 14 residues. In DNA, the CDR3 is TGTGCCAGCAGCTTAGCAGGGGCGAGGGGCAAACTGTTTTTT. This sequence encodes CASSLAGARGKLFF.

The CDR3 protein is CASSLLDRNTEAFF. CDR3 nucleotide sequence: TGTGCCAGCAGTTTACTCGACAGGAACACTGAAGCTTTCTTT. The chain recombines TRBV27 with TRBJ1-1; D is possibly TRBD1 (5 bases). CDR1 MNHEY and CDR2 SMNVEV come from the germline V gene (reference sequence). Trimming removed 2 bases from V and 1 base from J, with 8 bases in between. CDR3 length: 14 amino acids.

V is TRBV3-1 (or the pseudogene TRBV3-2) and J is TRBJ2-1; TRBD2 matches 10 bases. The ends lost 2 bases at V and 5 bases at J; junction bases unmatched: 3. This CDR3 region has 15 residues. Germline CDR1 and CDR2: LGHDT and YNNKEL (reference sequence). This CDR3 is CASSQSSGGHNEQFF. The CDR3 DNA sequence: TGTGCCAGCAGCCAATCTAGCGGGGGTCACAATGAGCAGTTCTTC.

This clone was seen just once. This chain connects TRBV29-1 to TRBJ2-3, with 7 bases identical to TRBD2. This CDR3 contains 15 residues. Looked up from germline, CDR1 is SQVTM and CDR2 is ANQGSEA. With 2 bases clipped from V and 5 bases from J, the junction kept 10 bases outside the gene matches. The CDR3 is CSVEYTAGVVDTQYF. As DNA, the CDR3 is TGCAGCGTTGAATACACGGCGGGAGTGGTAGATACGCAGTATTTT.